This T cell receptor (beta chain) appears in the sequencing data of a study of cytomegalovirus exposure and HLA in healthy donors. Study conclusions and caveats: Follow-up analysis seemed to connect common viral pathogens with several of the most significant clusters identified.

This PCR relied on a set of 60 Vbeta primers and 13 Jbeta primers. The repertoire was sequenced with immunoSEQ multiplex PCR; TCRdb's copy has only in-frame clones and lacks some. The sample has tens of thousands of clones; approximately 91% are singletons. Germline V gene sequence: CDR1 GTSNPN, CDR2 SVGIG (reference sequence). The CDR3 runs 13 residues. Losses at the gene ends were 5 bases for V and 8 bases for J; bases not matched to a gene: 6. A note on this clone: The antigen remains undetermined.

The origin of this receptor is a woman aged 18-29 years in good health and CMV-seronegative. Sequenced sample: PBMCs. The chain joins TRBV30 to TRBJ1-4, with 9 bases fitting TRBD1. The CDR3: CAWDRTGDEKLFF. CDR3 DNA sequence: TGTGCCTGGGATCGGACAGGGGACGAAAAACTGTTTTTT.